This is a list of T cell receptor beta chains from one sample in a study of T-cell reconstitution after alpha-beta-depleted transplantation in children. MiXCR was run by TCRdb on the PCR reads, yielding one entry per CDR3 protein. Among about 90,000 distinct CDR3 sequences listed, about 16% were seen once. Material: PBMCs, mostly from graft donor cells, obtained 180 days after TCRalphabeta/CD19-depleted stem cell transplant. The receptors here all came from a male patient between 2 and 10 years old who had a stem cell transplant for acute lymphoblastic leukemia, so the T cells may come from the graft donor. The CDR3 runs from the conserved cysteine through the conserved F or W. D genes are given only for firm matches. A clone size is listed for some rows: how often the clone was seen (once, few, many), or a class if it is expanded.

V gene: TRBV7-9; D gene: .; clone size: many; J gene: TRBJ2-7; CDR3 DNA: TGTGCCAGCAGCTTAGCTGTCGGATACTACGAGCAGTACTTC; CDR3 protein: CASSLAVGYYEQYF
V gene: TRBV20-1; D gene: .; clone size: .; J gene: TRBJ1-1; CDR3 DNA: TGCAGTGGCCCACGTCAGAACACTGAAGCTTTCTTT; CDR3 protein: CSGPRQNTEAFF
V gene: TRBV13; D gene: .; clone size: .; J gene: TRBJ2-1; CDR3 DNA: TGTGCCAGCAGCGGGGGGCCGGTCTACAATGAGCAGTTCTTC; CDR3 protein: CASSGGPVYNEQFF
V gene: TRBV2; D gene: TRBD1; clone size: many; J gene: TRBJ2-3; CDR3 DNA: TGTGCCAGCAGGGAGACAGGGGCGGAGGCAGATACGCAGTATTTT; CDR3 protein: CASRETGAEADTQYF
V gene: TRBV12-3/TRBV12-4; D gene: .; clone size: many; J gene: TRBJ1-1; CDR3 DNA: TGTGCCAGCAGTTCCTCGGGACGGTCGAACACTGAAGCTTTCTTT; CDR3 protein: CASSSSGRSNTEAFF
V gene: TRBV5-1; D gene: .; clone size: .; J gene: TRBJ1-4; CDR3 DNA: TGCGCCAGCAGTCCGGGAGCGGCTAATGAAAAACTGTTTTTT; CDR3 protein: CASSPGAANEKLFF
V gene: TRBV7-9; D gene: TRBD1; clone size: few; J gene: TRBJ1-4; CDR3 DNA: TGTGCCAGCAGCTCACAGGGGGGGGATGAAAAACTGTTTTTT; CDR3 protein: CASSSQGGDEKLFF
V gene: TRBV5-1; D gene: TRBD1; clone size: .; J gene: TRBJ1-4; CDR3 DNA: TGCGCCAGCAGCCTAAGGACCTTCCGACAGGGGGGAGAAAAACTGTTTTTT; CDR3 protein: CASSLRTFRQGGEKLFF
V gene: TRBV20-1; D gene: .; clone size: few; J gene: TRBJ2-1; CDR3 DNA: TGCAGTGCTGGCCTGGGGGGCCCCCGCTACAATGAGCAGTTCTTC; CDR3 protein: CSAGLGGPRYNEQFF
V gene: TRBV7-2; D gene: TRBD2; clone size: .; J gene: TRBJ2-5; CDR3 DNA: TGTGCCAGCAGCTTAGGAACACGAGGACTAGCGCAAGAGACCCAGTACTTC; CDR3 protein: CASSLGTRGLAQETQYF
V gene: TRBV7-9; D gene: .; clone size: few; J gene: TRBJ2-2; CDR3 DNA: TGTGCCAGCAGTCCACATCCCACCGGGGAGCTGTTTTTT; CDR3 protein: CASSPHPTGELFF
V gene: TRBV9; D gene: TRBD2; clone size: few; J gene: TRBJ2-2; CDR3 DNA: TGTGCCAGCAGCCCCCGCGGGACTAGCGGTGCCACCGGGGAGCTGTTTTTT; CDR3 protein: CASSPRGTSGATGELFF
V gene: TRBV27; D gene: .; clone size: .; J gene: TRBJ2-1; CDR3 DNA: TGTGCCAGCAGTAAACAGGTATTTGCCTACAATGAGCAGTTCTTC; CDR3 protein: CASSKQVFAYNEQFF
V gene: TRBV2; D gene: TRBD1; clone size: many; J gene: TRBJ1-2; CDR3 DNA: TGTGCCAGCACCAGGGACAGGGCCCCGATTTACTATGGCTACACCTTC; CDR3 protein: CASTRDRAPIYYGYTF
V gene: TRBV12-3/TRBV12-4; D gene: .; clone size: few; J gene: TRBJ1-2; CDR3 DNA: TGTGCCAGCAGTTTACCCCTGGACTCCTATGGCTACACCTTC; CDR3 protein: CASSLPLDSYGYTF
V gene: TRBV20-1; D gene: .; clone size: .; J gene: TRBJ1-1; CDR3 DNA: TGCAGTGCTCGTAGACAGCTCTTGAACACTGAAGCTTTCTTT; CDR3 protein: CSARRQLLNTEAFF
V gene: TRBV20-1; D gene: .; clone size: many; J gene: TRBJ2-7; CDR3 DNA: TGCAGTGCCCCCAAGTACAGCTCCTACGAGCAGTACTTC; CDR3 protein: CSAPKYSSYEQYF
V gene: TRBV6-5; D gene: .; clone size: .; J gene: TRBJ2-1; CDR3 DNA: TGTGCCAGCAGCCAAAAGAATGAGCAGTTCTTC; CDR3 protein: CASSQKNEQFF
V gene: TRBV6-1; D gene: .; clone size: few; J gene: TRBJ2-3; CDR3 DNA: TGTGCCAGCACCCGGGGGCTCGCACAGGATACGCAGTATTTT; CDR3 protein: CASTRGLAQDTQYF
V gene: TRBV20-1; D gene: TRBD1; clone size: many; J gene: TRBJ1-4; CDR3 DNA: TGCAGTGCTAGAGAACAGGGGAATGAAAAACTGTTTTTT; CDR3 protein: CSAREQGNEKLFF
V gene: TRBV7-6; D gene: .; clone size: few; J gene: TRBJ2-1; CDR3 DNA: TGTGCCAGCAGCTTAAGTGGGGGGGCCCGGAATGAGCAGTTCTTC; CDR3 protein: CASSLSGGARNEQFF
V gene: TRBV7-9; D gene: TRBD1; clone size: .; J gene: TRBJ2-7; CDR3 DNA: TGTGCCAGCAGCCTAGACAGGGGTAGGAGAGGATACGAGCAGTACTTC; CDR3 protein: CASSLDRGRRGYEQYF
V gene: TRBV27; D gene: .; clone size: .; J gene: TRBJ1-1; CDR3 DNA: TGTGCCAGCACCTCCCGGGGCCTGAACACTGAAGCTTTCTTT; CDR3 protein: CASTSRGLNTEAFF
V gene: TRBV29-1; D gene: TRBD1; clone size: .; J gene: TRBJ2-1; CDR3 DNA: TGCAGCGTTGAAAGGGACAGGGGTTACAATGAGCAGTTCTTC; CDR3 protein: CSVERDRGYNEQFF
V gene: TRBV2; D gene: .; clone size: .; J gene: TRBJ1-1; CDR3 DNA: TGTGCCAGCAGTGAGAGGTCCATGAACACTGAAGCTTTCTTT; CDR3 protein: CASSERSMNTEAFF
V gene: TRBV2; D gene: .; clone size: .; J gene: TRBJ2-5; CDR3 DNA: TGTGCCAGCAGCCGGGACCGATTCCAAGAGACCCAGTACTTC; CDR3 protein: CASSRDRFQETQYF
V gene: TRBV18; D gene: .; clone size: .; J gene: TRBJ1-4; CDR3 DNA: TGTGCCAGCTCACCACCGCAGGGTCGGGGTGAAAAACTGTTTTTT; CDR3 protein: CASSPPQGRGEKLFF
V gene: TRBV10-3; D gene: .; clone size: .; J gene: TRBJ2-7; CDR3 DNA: TGTGCCATCAGTGATTTCTACGAGCAGTACTTC; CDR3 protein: CAISDFYEQYF
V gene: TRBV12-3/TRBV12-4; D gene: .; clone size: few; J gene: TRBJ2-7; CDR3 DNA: TGTGCCAGCAGTTTTGTGGGCGAGCAGTACTTC; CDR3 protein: CASSFVGEQYF
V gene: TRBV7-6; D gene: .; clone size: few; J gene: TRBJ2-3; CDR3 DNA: TGTGCCAGCAGCTTGGGACCTTTGAGCACAGATACGCAGTATTTT; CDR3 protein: CASSLGPLSTDTQYF
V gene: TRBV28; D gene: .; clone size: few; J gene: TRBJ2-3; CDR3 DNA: TGTGCCAGCAGTGTCGATCAGGAAAGGGATACGCAGTATTTT; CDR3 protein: CASSVDQERDTQYF
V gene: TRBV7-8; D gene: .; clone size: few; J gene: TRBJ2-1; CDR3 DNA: TGTGCCAGCACGCCTAGCGCGGGACTTGCCAATGAGCAGTTCTTC; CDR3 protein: CASTPSAGLANEQFF
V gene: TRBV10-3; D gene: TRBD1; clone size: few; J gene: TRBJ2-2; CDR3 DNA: TGTGCCATCAGGACGACAGGGGGCGCGACCGGGGAGCTGTTTTTT; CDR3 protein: CAIRTTGGATGELFF
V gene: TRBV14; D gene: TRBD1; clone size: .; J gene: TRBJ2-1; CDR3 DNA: TGTGCCAGCAGGGGGACAGGGATCGGCTCCTACAATGAGCAGTTCTTC; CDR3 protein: CASRGTGIGSYNEQFF
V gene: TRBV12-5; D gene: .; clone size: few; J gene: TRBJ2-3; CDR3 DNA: TGTGCTAGTGGTTCCGCAGGGAAAGGCACAGATACGCAGTATTTT; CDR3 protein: CASGSAGKGTDTQYF
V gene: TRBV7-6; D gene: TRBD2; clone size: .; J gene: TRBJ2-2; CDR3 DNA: TGTGCCAGCAGCTTGCCCCGACTAGCGGGGGGGCCCGTGGACACCGGGGAGCTGTTTTTT; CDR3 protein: CASSLPRLAGGPVDTGELFF
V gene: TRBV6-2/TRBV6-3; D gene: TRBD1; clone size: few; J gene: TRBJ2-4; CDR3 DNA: TGTGCCAGCAGTCAAGGACAGGTTGGGTACTTC; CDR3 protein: CASSQGQVGYF
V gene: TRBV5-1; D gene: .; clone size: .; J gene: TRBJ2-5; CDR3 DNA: TGCGCCAGCAGCTTGGTAGGGCTCCGACAAGAGACCCAGTACTTC; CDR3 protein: CASSLVGLRQETQYF
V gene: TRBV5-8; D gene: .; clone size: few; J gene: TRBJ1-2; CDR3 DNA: TGTGCCAGCAGCTTGACCGGGCCCTACTATGGCTACACCTTC; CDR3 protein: CASSLTGPYYGYTF
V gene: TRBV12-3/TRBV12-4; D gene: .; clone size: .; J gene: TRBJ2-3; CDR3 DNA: TGTGCCGGGTCGACAGGACCTCATACGCAGTATTTT; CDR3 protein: CAGSTGPHTQYF
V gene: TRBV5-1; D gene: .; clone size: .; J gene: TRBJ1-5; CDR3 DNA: TGCGCCAGCAGCTTAGGGACTTCTAGCAATCAGCCCCAGCATTTT; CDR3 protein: CASSLGTSSNQPQHF
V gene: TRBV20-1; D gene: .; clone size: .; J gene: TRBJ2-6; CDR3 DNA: TGCAGTGCTAGAGCAGTTGCCGGGGCCAACGTCCTGACTTTC; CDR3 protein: CSARAVAGANVLTF
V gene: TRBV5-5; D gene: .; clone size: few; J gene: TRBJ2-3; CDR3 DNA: TGTGCCAGCAGCTTGAGGTACGGTAGCACAGATACGCAGTATTTT; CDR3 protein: CASSLRYGSTDTQYF
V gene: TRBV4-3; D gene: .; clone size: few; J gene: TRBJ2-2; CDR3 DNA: TGCGCCAGCAGCCAGCCGGCCGGGGAGCTGTTTTTT; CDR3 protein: CASSQPAGELFF
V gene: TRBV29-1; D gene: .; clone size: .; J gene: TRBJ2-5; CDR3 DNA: TGCAGCGTTGAACCCATTGTAGGGGAGACCCAGTACTTC; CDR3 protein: CSVEPIVGETQYF
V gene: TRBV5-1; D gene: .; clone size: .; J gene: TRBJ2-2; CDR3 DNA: TGCGCCAGCAGCTTGCAAAGGGGGGACACCGGGGAGCTGTTTTTT; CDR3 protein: CASSLQRGDTGELFF
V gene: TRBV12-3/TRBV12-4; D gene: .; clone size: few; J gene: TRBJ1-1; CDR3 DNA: TGTGCCAGCAGTTTAGGTGGGGCCTCCACTGAAGCTTTCTTT; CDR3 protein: CASSLGGASTEAFF
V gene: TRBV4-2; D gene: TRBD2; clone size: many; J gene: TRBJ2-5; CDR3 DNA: TGTGCCAGCAGCCAAGAACTAGCGGGGGCCAGGGGAGAGACCCAGTACTTC; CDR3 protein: CASSQELAGARGETQYF
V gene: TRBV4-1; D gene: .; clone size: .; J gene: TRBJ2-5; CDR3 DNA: TGCGCCAGCAGCCAACCAGGGGGGCAAGAGACCCAGTACTTC; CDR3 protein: CASSQPGGQETQYF
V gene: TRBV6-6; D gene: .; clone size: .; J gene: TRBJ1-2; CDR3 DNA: TGTGCCAGCAATGACCGAAGCCCCTATGGCTACACCTTC; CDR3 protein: CASNDRSPYGYTF
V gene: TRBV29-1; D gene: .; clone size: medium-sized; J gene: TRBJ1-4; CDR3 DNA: TGCAGCGTGGAGCAAGCAACTAATGAAAAACTGTTTTTT; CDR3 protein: CSVEQATNEKLFF